This T cell receptor (beta chain) was retrieved from a study of cytomegalovirus exposure and HLA in healthy donors. It was with 60 Vbeta and 13 Jbeta primers that the PCR ran. Some clones are missing from TCRdb's copy, which holds only in-frame ones; the method was immunoSEQ multiplex PCR. The profile shows about 140,000 clones, more than 80% of them singletons. Germline CDR1 GTSNPN, CDR2 SVGIG (reference sequence). This CDR3 is 14 amino acids long. Trimming took off 4 bases at V and 0 bases at J, with 11 bases between the two ends. The rearrangement uses TRBV30 and TRBJ2-3, with a tentative D call TRBD2 (5 bases). The specimen sequenced was PBMCs. The sequence came from a woman aged 40 to 50 in good health and CMV-seropositive. This CDR3 is CAWIPGFSTDTQYF. CDR3 in DNA: TGTGCCTGGATTCCGGGATTTAGCACAGATACGCAGTATTTT. The full variable domain, rest sourced from reference TRBV30 and TRBJ2-3, is SQTIHQWPATLVQPVGSPLSLECTVEGTSNPNLYWYRQAAGRGLQLLFYSVGIGQISSEVPQNLSASRPQDRQFILSSKKLLLSDSGFYLCAWIPGFSTDTQYFGPGTRLTVL.